A selection of T cell receptor beta chains follows, all from one sample in a study of shared clonotypes between healthy human individuals. Profiled with immunoSEQ multiplex PCR; TCRdb holds only in-frame clones, not every one. The repertoire includes approximately 400,000 clones, 90% to 97% of them detected once, and about 0.34% sits in the top ten. The sample comprised memory CD8+ T cells sorted from blood. The receptor set was obtained from a man younger than 45 in good health. Both conserved end residues are part of each CDR3. The D gene is left open where the match is weak. A row's size may be missing; if present it is once, few, many or a size class.

.	TRBV2	.	13	TRBJ1-5	CASKAGPTGAQHF	TGTGCCAGCAAGGCGGGCCCAACTGGGGCCCAGCATTTT
.	TRBV6-5	once	15	TRBJ2-1	CASSQGRPSYNEQFF	TGTGCCAGCAGCCAGGGAAGGCCCTCCTACAATGAGCAGTTCTTC
.	TRBV30	.	14	TRBJ1-5	CAWSLGFGNQPQHF	TGTGCCTGGAGTTTGGGGTTCGGCAATCAGCCCCAGCATTTT
TRBD1	TRBV2	.	15	TRBJ2-5	CASSELRPGGETQYF	TGTGCCAGCAGTGAATTAAGACCAGGGGGTGAGACCCAGTACTTC
TRBD2	TRBV2	.	14	TRBJ2-7	CASSPLAGAYEQYF	TGTGCCAGCAGTCCCCTAGCGGGAGCTTACGAGCAGTACTTC
.	TRBV7-9	.	15	TRBJ1-6	CASSLHNGLNSPLHF	TGTGCCAGCAGCTTACATAACGGCCTCAATTCACCCCTCCACTTT
.	TRBV15	.	14	TRBJ2-7	CATSREAGSYEQYF	TGTGCCACCAGCAGAGAAGCAGGGAGCTACGAGCAGTACTTC
.	TRBV28	.	13	TRBJ2-5	CASRDGVKETQYF	TGTGCCAGTAGAGACGGGGTTAAGGAGACCCAGTACTTC
TRBD1	TRBV18	.	15	TRBJ1-1	CASSPRDRVSTEAFF	TGTGCCAGCTCACCCCGGGACAGGGTGTCCACTGAAGCTTTCTTT
.	TRBV29-1	.	13	TRBJ1-2	CSVAHTGGYGYTF	TGCAGCGTTGCCCATACAGGAGGCTATGGCTACACCTTC
.	TRBV2	.	13	TRBJ1-3	CASIAGPGNTIYF	TGTGCCAGCATCGCAGGGCCTGGAAACACCATATATTTT
.	TRBV5-4	few	13	TRBJ1-5	CASSTGSNQPQHF	TGTGCCAGCAGCACAGGAAGCAATCAGCCCCAGCATTTT
TRBD1	TRBV28	once	20	TRBJ1-3	CASTPLGGARQGSPGNTIYF	TGTGCCAGCACCCCTTTGGGAGGTGCAAGACAGGGATCACCTGGAAACACCATATATTTT
.	TRBV29-1	.	14	TRBJ2-2	CSVGLYGNTGELFF	TGCAGCGTTGGACTATATGGGAACACCGGGGAGCTGTTTTTT
.	TRBV30	once	13	TRBJ2-5	CAWAERYQETQYF	TGTGCCTGGGCGGAGCGGTACCAAGAGACCCAGTACTTC
.	TRBV5-1	.	15	TRBJ1-2	CASSSDGGRVYGYTF	TGCGCCAGCAGCTCGGACGGGGGGCGAGTCTATGGCTACACCTTC
TRBD1	TRBV10-2	.	17	TRBJ1-4	CASSDTPDRAYNEKLFF	TGCGCCAGCAGTGACACCCCAGACAGGGCCTATAATGAAAAACTGTTTTTT
.	TRBV6-1	.	8	TRBJ1-4	CASEKLFF	TGTGCTTCTGAAAAACTGTTTTTT
.	TRBV2	.	13	TRBJ2-7	CASSGSDAYEQYF	TGTGCCAGCAGTGGCTCGGACGCCTACGAGCAGTACTTC
.	TRBV5-6	once	16	TRBJ1-6	CASSPGRDSYNSPLHF	TGTGCCAGCAGCCCGGGACGGGACTCCTATAATTCACCCCTCCACTTT
.	TRBV28	.	16	TRBJ2-3	CASSEKDSLSTDTQYF	TGTGCCAGCAGTGAAAAGGACAGTCTTAGCACAGATACGCAGTATTTT
.	TRBV7-9	.	14	TRBJ1-6	CASSPGLTRSPLHF	TGTGCCAGCAGTCCAGGGTTGACACGCTCACCCCTCCACTTT
.	TRBV28	.	15	TRBJ2-5	CASSQTRMGQETQYF	TGTGCCAGCAGCCAAACCCGCATGGGCCAAGAGACCCAGTACTTC
.	TRBV7-8	.	15	TRBJ1-3	CASSEGRLSGNTIYF	TGTGCCAGCAGCGAGGGACGGCTCTCTGGAAACACCATATATTTT
TRBD2	TRBV6-1	.	20	TRBJ2-1	CASSEAVFVTSGRAINEQFF	TGTGCCAGCAGTGAAGCTGTTTTCGTCACTAGCGGGAGGGCCATCAATGAGCAGTTCTTC
.	TRBV14	.	14	TRBJ2-1	CASSQEIGSGEQFF	TGTGCCAGCAGCCAAGAGATTGGAAGCGGAGAGCAGTTCTTC
TRBD2	TRBV10-2	.	14	TRBJ2-1	CASTERGSYNEQFF	TGCGCCAGCACTGAGCGGGGAAGTTACAATGAGCAGTTCTTC
.	TRBV4-1	.	17	TRBJ2-4	CASSQGLAGTEKNIQYF	TGCGCCAGCAGCCAAGGGTTGGCCGGGACCGAGAAAAACATTCAGTACTTC
TRBD1	TRBV18	once	15	TRBJ2-7	CASSPGTGTFYEQYF	TGTGCCAGCTCACCTGGGACAGGCACCTTCTACGAGCAGTACTTC
TRBD1	TRBV5-4	.	15	TRBJ2-1	CASRGGDRGDNEQFF	TGTGCCAGCAGGGGAGGGGACAGGGGTGACAATGAGCAGTTCTTC
TRBD1	TRBV2	.	14	TRBJ2-3	CASSEDRGADTQYF	TGTGCCAGCAGTGAAGACAGGGGCGCAGATACGCAGTATTTT
.	TRBV5-1	.	13	TRBJ2-7	CASSYRDTYEQYF	TGCGCCAGCAGCTACCGGGACACCTACGAGCAGTACTTC
.	TRBV7-8	.	15	TRBJ2-7	CASSLPSGAGYEQYF	TGTGCCAGCAGCCTCCCGTCGGGGGCAGGGTACGAGCAGTACTTC
.	TRBV28	once	16	TRBJ1-5	CASSLRPGRGNQPQHF	TGTGCCAGCAGTTTACGTCCAGGGAGGGGCAATCAGCCCCAGCATTTT
TRBD2	TRBV11-2	.	16	TRBJ2-3	CASKGFQREGEDTQYF	TGTGCCAGCAAAGGCTTCCAGCGGGAGGGGGAGGATACGCAGTATTTT
.	TRBV28	once	13	TRBJ2-7	CATAGTPTYEQYF	TGTGCCACCGCCGGGACTCCGACCTACGAGCAGTACTTC
.	TRBV28	.	15	TRBJ2-3	CASSPNRQGADTQYF	TGTGCCAGCAGTCCAAACCGTCAGGGCGCAGATACGCAGTATTTT
.	TRBV19	.	15	TRBJ2-3	CASSPLAGVGDTQYF	TGTGCCAGTAGCCCACTGGCCGGAGTTGGGGATACGCAGTATTTT
.	TRBV19	.	12	TRBJ2-1	CASSGRGLEQFF	TGTGCCAGTAGCGGCCGAGGCCTTGAGCAGTTCTTC
.	TRBV28	.	14	TRBJ1-5	CASSLIQGNQPQHF	TGTGCCAGCAGTTTAATTCAGGGCAATCAGCCCCAGCATTTT
TRBD1	TRBV6-5	.	13	TRBJ1-6	CASRGQGNSPLHF	TGTGCCAGCCGGGGACAGGGGAATTCACCCCTCCACTTT
.	TRBV4-1	.	15	TRBJ1-5	CASSQDFTPYQPQHF	TGCGCCAGCAGCCAAGATTTTACACCCTATCAGCCCCAGCATTTT
TRBD1	TRBV6-6	.	15	TRBJ1-1	CASSYPWDRPTEAFF	TGTGCCAGCAGTTACCCCTGGGACAGGCCCACTGAAGCTTTCTTT
TRBD1	TRBV13	once	16	TRBJ2-3	CASSSTGRGSTDTQYF	TGTGCCAGCAGCTCCACGGGCAGGGGGAGCACAGATACGCAGTATTTT
TRBD1	TRBV28	.	15	TRBJ1-5	CASSRDRGSNQPQHF	TGTGCCAGCAGTCGGGACAGGGGTAGCAATCAGCCCCAGCATTTT
.	TRBV5-1	.	18	TRBJ1-1	CASPPTDRIPRMNTEAFF	TGCGCCAGCCCCCCCACAGATAGAATCCCGAGGATGAACACTGAAGCTTTCTTT
TRBD2	TRBV7-9	.	15	TRBJ2-1	CASRQGASGSNEQFF	TGTGCCAGCAGACAGGGTGCTAGCGGGAGTAATGAGCAGTTCTTC
.	TRBV27	.	12	TRBJ1-2	CASSSGGYGYTF	TGTGCCAGCAGTTCGGGGGGCTATGGCTACACCTTC
TRBD1	TRBV10-2	.	14	TRBJ2-7	CASRDGTGSYEQYF	TGCGCCAGCAGGGACGGGACAGGGTCCTACGAGCAGTACTTC
.	TRBV9	.	16	TRBJ2-5	CASSVAPGTRQETQYF	TGTGCCAGCAGCGTAGCCCCGGGGACGAGGCAAGAGACCCAGTACTTC
.	TRBV6-6	.	15	TRBJ1-2	CASSPAPQASYGYTF	TGTGCCAGCTCCCCGGCCCCACAGGCCTCCTATGGCTACACCTTC
.	TRBV10-3	.	13	TRBJ2-3	CAISEGRAGTQYF	TGTGCCATCAGTGAGGGCAGGGCGGGTACGCAGTATTTT
TRBD1	TRBV19	.	14	TRBJ2-7	CASSIRTGPYEQYF	TGTGCCAGTAGTATCCGGACAGGTCCTTACGAGCAGTACTTC
.	TRBV20-1	.	11	TRBJ1-2	CSASGRYGYTF	TGCAGTGCTAGCGGGCGCTATGGCTACACCTTC
.	TRBV19	.	14	TRBJ1-5	CASSIEGGNQPQHF	TGTGCCAGTAGTATTGAAGGGGGCAATCAGCCCCAGCATTTT